This is a list of T cell receptor beta chains from one sample in a study of blood T cell repertoires in COVID-19. Measured with immunoSEQ multiplex PCR; TCRdb has only the in-frame clones, and not every one. The sample includes roughly 280,000 clones, around 87% of them seen just once. The sample consisted of peripheral blood. These receptors all stem from a woman aged 45-65 years who had recovered from COVID-19. Each CDR3 is given with its conserved first and last residue. The D gene is left open where the match is weak. The size field is filled for only some rows; it gives once, few, many or a size class.

15	NA	TRBJ1-3	NA	TRBV27	CASRQGTSSGNTIYF	TGTGCCAGCCGGCAGGGGACCTCCTCTGGAAACACCATATATTTT
14	NA	TRBJ1-1	TRBD1	TRBV24-1	CATSDPDRGAEAFF	TGTGCCACCAGTGACCCGGACAGGGGGGCTGAAGCTTTCTTT
15	NA	TRBJ2-3	TRBD2	TRBV5-1	CASGWASGTTDTQYF	TGCGCCAGCGGATGGGCTAGCGGGACCACAGATACGCAGTATTTT
13	once	TRBJ2-1	TRBD2	TRBV6-2/TRBV6-3	CASSSLYGTRSFF	TGTGCCAGCAGTTCACTCTACGGGACTAGATCGTTCTTC
14	NA	TRBJ1-2	NA	TRBV27	CASSLGSGIYGYTF	TGTGCCAGCAGTTTAGGGTCAGGTATATATGGCTACACCTTC
15	NA	TRBJ1-3	NA	TRBV6-1	CASSELDSWGNTIYF	TGTGCCAGCAGTGAACTGGACTCCTGGGGAAACACCATATATTTT
16	NA	TRBJ1-2	TRBD1	TRBV5-1	CASSLGLGTGGFGYTF	TGCGCCAGCAGCTTGGGACTGGGGACAGGGGGCTTTGGCTACACCTTC
13	NA	TRBJ2-2	NA	TRBV7-9	CASSLVVSGELFF	TGTGCCAGCAGCTTAGTAGTTTCCGGGGAGCTGTTTTTT
18	NA	TRBJ1-5	TRBD1	TRBV27	CASSLSLRQGRGNQPQHF	TGTGCCAGCAGTTTATCCCTCCGACAGGGACGGGGCAATCAGCCCCAGCATTTT
12	NA	TRBJ1-2	NA	TRBV7-8	CASSENNYGYTF	TGTGCCAGCAGCGAGAATAACTATGGCTACACCTTC
16	NA	TRBJ1-1	NA	TRBV28	CASSLSPGAGDTEAFF	TGTGCCAGCAGCCTCTCCCCAGGGGCAGGAGACACTGAAGCTTTCTTT
14	NA	TRBJ1-1	NA	TRBV7-8	CASSFVEQGTEAFF	TGTGCCAGCAGCTTTGTAGAACAGGGAACTGAAGCTTTCTTT
13	NA	TRBJ2-7	NA	TRBV4-2	CASSQARSYEQYF	TGTGCCAGCAGCCAAGCTAGATCCTACGAGCAGTACTTC
13	NA	TRBJ2-7	TRBD2	TRBV6-4	CASSLLAGYEQYF	TGTGCCAGCAGTTTGTTAGCGGGCTACGAGCAGTACTTC
13	NA	TRBJ1-1	NA	TRBV29-1	CSARGARANEAFF	TGCAGCGCCCGTGGAGCCAGGGCTAACGAAGCTTTCTTT
12	NA	TRBJ2-7	NA	TRBV10-3	CAIRGAGREQYF	TGTGCCATCAGGGGAGCCGGGCGCGAGCAGTACTTC
13	NA	TRBJ1-4	NA	TRBV18	CASSPGADEKLFF	TGTGCCAGCTCACCGGGGGCAGATGAAAAACTGTTTTTT
14	NA	TRBJ1-5	NA	TRBV28	CASSFTSRGKPQHF	TGTGCCAGCAGTTTCACCTCTCGAGGGAAGCCCCAGCATTTT
16	NA	TRBJ2-1	NA	TRBV9	CASSVRASYLNNEQFF	TGTGCCAGCAGCGTCAGGGCTTCTTACCTAAACAATGAGCAGTTCTTC
14	NA	TRBJ2-7	NA	TRBV9	CASSVEATPFEQYF	TGTGCCAGCAGCGTTGAGGCAACACCTTTTGAGCAGTACTTC
14	NA	TRBJ2-2	NA	TRBV7-6	CASSPLEGTGELFF	TGTGCCAGCAGCCCCTTAGAGGGTACCGGGGAGCTGTTTTTT
15	NA	TRBJ2-3	NA	TRBV6-5	CASSYSGSRSDTQYF	TGTGCCAGCAGTTACTCGGGCTCGCGTTCAGATACGCAGTATTTT
13	NA	TRBJ2-5	TRBD1	TRBV6-5	CATHRGLRETQYF	TGTGCCACCCACAGGGGTTTGAGAGAGACCCAGTACTTC
14	NA	TRBJ2-7	NA	TRBV9	CASGPAGRPYEQYF	TGTGCCAGCGGACCAGCAGGGAGGCCCTACGAGCAGTACTTC
16	NA	TRBJ2-7	TRBD2	TRBV28	CASAYRGSLAAYEQYF	TGTGCCAGCGCTTACCGGGGGTCGCTAGCGGCCTACGAGCAGTACTTC
13	NA	TRBJ2-5	NA	TRBV5-4	CASSSGSLETQYF	TGTGCCAGCAGCTCGGGAAGTCTAGAGACCCAGTACTTC
15	NA	TRBJ1-2	NA	TRBV6-5	CASSPAGGGGYGYTF	TGTGCCAGCTCACCCGCCGGGGGCGGGGGCTATGGCTACACCTTC
11	NA	TRBJ1-1	NA	TRBV9	CASSGGKEAFF	TGTGCCAGCAGCGGAGGGAAGGAAGCTTTCTTT
13	NA	TRBJ1-5	NA	TRBV7-3	CASSLTGGQPQHF	TGTGCCAGCAGCTTAACGGGGGGGCAGCCCCAGCATTTT
15	NA	TRBJ1-5	NA	TRBV7-9	CASSFFSRRYQPQHF	TGTGCCAGCAGCTTTTTTTCTCGCAGGTATCAGCCCCAGCATTTT
14	once	TRBJ1-2	NA	TRBV11-2	CASSLWGGNYGYTF	TGTGCCAGCAGCTTGTGGGGGGGTAACTATGGCTACACCTTC
14	NA	TRBJ1-2	TRBD1	TRBV6-2/TRBV6-3	CASSVRQGSYGYTF	TGTGCCAGCAGTGTACGACAGGGATCCTATGGCTACACCTTC
13	NA	TRBJ2-7	NA	TRBV7-8	CASSLSVAYEQYF	TGTGCCAGCAGCCTAAGCGTAGCCTACGAGCAGTACTTC
16	once	TRBJ2-2	TRBD1	TRBV5-1	CASSPGTGTNTGELFF	TGCGCCAGCAGCCCTGGGACAGGGACAAACACCGGGGAGCTGTTTTTT
14	NA	TRBJ1-2	NA	TRBV6-5	CASSYGGGIAGYTF	TGTGCCAGCAGTTACGGTGGGGGGATTGCTGGCTACACCTTC
15	once	TRBJ1-5	NA	TRBV6-5	CASSLQPPGNQPQHF	TGTGCCAGCAGCCTTCAGCCGCCAGGAAATCAGCCCCAGCATTTT
15	NA	TRBJ1-4	NA	TRBV18	CASSPTGTGGEKLFF	TGTGCCAGCTCGCCTACCGGGACTGGCGGTGAAAAACTGTTTTTT
13	NA	TRBJ1-6	NA	TRBV10-2	CATGWGDNSPLHF	TGCGCCACCGGTTGGGGGGATAATTCACCCCTCCACTTT
14	many	TRBJ1-2	NA	TRBV7-9	CASSSSQGIYGYTF	TGTGCCAGCAGCTCAAGTCAGGGGATCTATGGCTACACCTTC
13	NA	TRBJ1-4	NA	TRBV5-1	CASSLKTAEKLFF	TGCGCCAGCAGCTTGAAGACAGCGGAAAAACTGTTTTTT
18	NA	TRBJ2-2	TRBD2	TRBV9	CASSSTPGLAGNTGELFF	TGTGCCAGCAGCTCTACGCCGGGACTAGCGGGGAATACCGGGGAGCTGTTTTTT
17	NA	TRBJ2-2	TRBD1	TRBV9	CASSPRPGTGDTGELFF	TGTGCCAGCAGCCCCCGCCCCGGGACAGGGGACACCGGGGAGCTGTTTTTT
17	NA	TRBJ2-2	NA	TRBV7-2	CASSQPRGRGVTGELFF	TGTGCCAGCAGTCAACCTAGGGGCAGGGGGGTAACCGGGGAGCTGTTTTTT
15	NA	TRBJ1-3	NA	TRBV7-2	CASSAPFGQGNTIYF	TGTGCCAGCAGCGCTCCTTTTGGACAGGGAAACACCATATATTTT
15	NA	TRBJ2-7	TRBD2	TRBV29-1	CSVVRGTSGTGEQYF	TGCAGCGTTGTACGGGGAACTAGCGGGACGGGGGAGCAGTACTTC
18	NA	TRBJ1-1	NA	TRBV21-1	CASSREGQGPRGAGGAFF	TGTGCCAGCAGCAGGGAAGGACAGGGGCCAAGAGGAGCCGGAGGAGCTTTCTTT
15	NA	TRBJ1-2	NA	TRBV7-3	CASSEEVVSNYGYTF	TGTGCCAGCAGCGAGGAGGTGGTTTCTAACTATGGCTACACCTTC
17	NA	TRBJ2-6	NA	TRBV7-9	CASSSNKGFSGANVLTF	TGTGCCAGCAGCTCCAATAAGGGGTTCTCTGGGGCCAACGTCCTGACTTTC
14	NA	TRBJ1-1	TRBD1	TRBV9	CASSVTGGEAEAFF	TGTGCCAGCAGCGTCACAGGGGGGGAGGCTGAAGCTTTCTTT
14	once	TRBJ2-5	TRBD1	TRBV9	CASSPGTGRETQYF	TGTGCCAGCAGCCCCGGGACAGGGAGAGAGACCCAGTACTTC
15	NA	TRBJ2-4	TRBD1	TRBV6-5	CASSYSMQGAGIQYF	TGTGCCAGCAGTTACTCGATGCAGGGGGCTGGCATTCAGTACTTC
15	NA	TRBJ2-1	TRBD1	TRBV6-2/TRBV6-3	CASSYPRDRGDEQFF	TGTGCCAGCAGTTACCCTCGGGACAGGGGCGATGAGCAGTTCTTC
15	NA	TRBJ1-2	NA	TRBV24-1	CATTVIGRGPYGYTF	TGTGCCACCACTGTAATAGGCAGGGGACCTTATGGCTACACCTTC